Reported below is one T cell receptor (beta chain). Here immunoSEQ multiplex PCR was the method, and the copy in TCRdb shows in-frame clones only, minus some. The data show 350,000 to 400,000 clones, with about nine tenths seen just once and around 0.86% held by the top ten. Recruitment covered about 25 US areas and drew participants whose ages spanned about 18 to 95 years. Within 2 weeks before study entry, exposed participants met a COVID-19 case. Germline values: CDR1 SGHTA, CDR2 FQGNSA. CDR3 length: 15 amino acids. Trimming stripped 5 bases from V and 2 bases from J, with 16 bases between. This sample was included in a study of blood T cell repertoires in COVID-19.

The sample consisted of PBMCs or T cells enriched from blood (not recorded which). This receptor was obtained from a woman in her forties who had been exposed to COVID-19. This chain links TRBV7-2 with TRBJ2-7; TRBD1 is a possible D gene (6 bases). The chain's CDR3 is CASSLALGGPYEQYF. The CDR3 coding sequence is TGTGCCAGCAGCCTCGCCTTAGGGGGTCCCTACGAGCAGTACTTC.